These 18 T cell receptor beta chains were sequenced from one sample in a study of T cells in Graves' hyperthyroidism and ophthalmopathy. Amplification yielded TCR beta CDR3 regions, with RNA transcripts as the source. A set of HTBI primers served as the primers for a first-round RT-PCR of the TCR CDR3. TCRdb redid the calling of the multiplex PCR reads with MiXCR, one entry per CDR3 protein. The sample lists around 690,000 distinct CDR3 sequences; approximately 15% were seen once. Material: blood. The receptors derive from a man between 50 and 59 years old with Graves' hyperthyroidism.

The CDR3 region has the DNA TGCGCCAGCAGCTTGGGATCTCAAGGGGGCGAGCAGTACTTC. Its protein product is CASSLGSQGGEQYF. The chain couples TRBV5-1 to TRBJ2-7; tentative D call: TRBD1 (6 bases). The CDR3 contains 14 residues. V shed 0 bases and J shed 6 bases, with 13 bases lying between them. Looked up from germline, CDR1 is SGHRS and CDR2 is YFSETQ.

This clonotype came up many times. V and J are TRBV10-3 and TRBJ2-2; D remains ambiguous. This CDR3 is built from 12 residues. V dropped 9 bases and J dropped 4 bases, with 9 bases sitting between them. Looked up from germline, CDR1 is ENHRY and CDR2 is SYGVKD. The CDR3 DNA follows: TGTGCCATTTCCTGGGGCACCGGGGAGCTGTTTTTT. Translating gives CAISWGTGELFF.

V gene TRBV29-1 combines with J gene TRBJ1-2; D is undetermined. The CDR3 length is 13 residues. The germline V gene has CDR1 SQVTM and CDR2 ANQGSEA. Trimming cost V 6 bases and J 4 bases, with 15 bases left between them. The CDR3 region is CSVLPPEGYGYTF. CDR3 coding DNA: TGCAGCGTCTTACCCCCGGAGGGCTATGGCTACACCTTC.

The chain carries TRBV7-6 and TRBJ2-6; D may be TRBD1 or TRBD2 (5 bases each). The CDR3 has 15 residues. V shed 5 bases and J shed 0 bases, with 8 bases lying between them. Germline CDR1 and CDR2: SGHVS and FNYEAQ. CDR3 sequence reads: CASSGGFSGANVLTF. In nucleotides, the CDR3 is TGTGCCAGCAGCGGGGGTTTCTCTGGGGCCAACGTCCTGACTTTC. The full variable domain, with the rest looked up from reference TRBV7-6 and TRBJ2-6, is GAGVSQSPRYKVTKRGQDVALRCDPISGHVSLYWYRQALGQGPEFLTYFNYEAQQDKSGLPNDRFSAERPEGSISTLTIQRTEQRDSAMYRCASSGGFSGANVLTFGAGSRLTVL.

This clonotype was detected a few times. The chain recombines TRBV2 with TRBJ1-2, with D unresolved. The germline gives CDR1 SNHLY, CDR2 FYNNEI. Deletions cut 3 bases from V and 3 bases from J, with 14 bases between. This CDR3 spans 15 amino acids. In DNA form, the CDR3 reads TGTGCCAGCAGTGATGAGAATCAGCGGCACTATGGCTACACCTTC. Protein: CASSDENQRHYGYTF.

Only a few counts were recorded for this clonotype. One end of the junction is discordant with germline, which a read error may explain. This chain links TRBV9 with TRBJ2-1; the match to TRBD2 covers 13 bases. The CDR3 extends over 17 amino acids. The germline V gene has CDR1 SGDLS and CDR2 YYNGEE. The CDR3 loop reads CASSPTSGRGSNNEQFF. The CDR3 region has the DNA TGTGCCAGCAGCCCCACTAGCGGGAGGGGCTCCAACAATGAGCAGTTCTTC.

A note on this clonotype: A read error may be the cause here, since a much bigger clone is one base away. V usage is TRBV6-1 and J usage is TRBJ2-5; 7 nucleotides match TRBD2. CDR1 is MNHNS, CDR2 SASEGT, per germline. The CDR3 runs 15 residues. The CDR3 nucleotides are TGTGGCAGCAGTACCTGGGGGGGGTCCCAAGAGACCCAGTACTTC. This gives the protein CGSSTWGGSQETQYF.

This clonotype was detected only a few times. The V call is TRBV14, the J call TRBJ2-1; 11 nucleotides align to TRBD2. The J segment lost 9 bases and the V segment lost 0 bases, leaving 13 bases of the junction unmatched. CDR1 SGHDN and CDR2 FVKESK come from the germline V gene. The length of the CDR3 is 18 residues. This CDR3 is CASSQEERIAGGRSEQFF. CDR3 nucleotides: TGTGCCAGCAGCCAAGAAGAGAGAATAGCGGGAGGGCGTAGTGAGCAGTTCTTC.

This rearrangement joins TRBV5-1 to TRBJ2-7; 8 nucleotides match TRBD2. The germline V gene has CDR1 SGHRS and CDR2 YFSETQ. The CDR3 is 17 residues long. Trimming removed 0 bases from V and 1 base from J; junction bases left unmatched: 9. The CDR3: CASSLAGGFTRSYEQYF. CDR3 DNA sequence: TGCGCCAGCAGCTTGGCGGGGGGGTTCACTCGGTCCTACGAGCAGTACTTC. Full variable domain (remainder filled in from reference TRBV5-1 and TRBJ2-7): KAGVTQTPRYLIKTRGQQVTLSCSPISGHRSVSWYQQTPGQGLQFLFEYFSETQRNKGNFPGRFSGRQFSNSRSEMNVSTLELGDSALYLCASSLAGGFTRSYEQYFGPGTRLTVT.

About this clonotype itself: A junction boundary mismatches the germline segment, possibly from a read error. V gene TRBV19 combines with J gene TRBJ1-6, with 7 bases lining up with TRBD1. CDR3 length equals 14 residues. CDR1 and CDR2 (germline): LNHDA, SQIVND (reference sequence). This chain's CDR3 is CATQTGPYNSPLHF. Written as DNA, the CDR3 is TGTGCCACCCAGACAGGGCCCTACAATTCACCCCTCCACTTT.

This clonotype came up many times. The chain carries TRBV20-1 and TRBJ2-1; D call uncertain. Deletions cut 3 bases from V and 3 bases from J, with 18 bases between. The CDR3 sequence is 16 residues long. Looked up from germline, CDR1 is DFQATT and CDR2 is SNEGSKA (reference sequence). The CDR3 loop is CSARGPANEYYNEQFF. DNA of the CDR3: TGCAGTGCTAGGGGCCCTGCCAACGAATACTACAATGAGCAGTTCTTC.

This clonotype was detected many times. The chain carries TRBV7-9 and TRBJ2-1; no clear D gene. Per germline, CDR1 SEHNR and CDR2 FQNEAQ (reference sequence). This CDR3 comprises 11 residues. The V end was cut by 4 bases, the J end by 8 bases, with 6 bases between. The CDR3 spells CASSYRDEQFF. CDR3 nucleotides: TGTGCCAGCAGCTATAGGGATGAGCAGTTCTTC.

In this sample, this clonotype turned up a few times. J is TRBJ2-1 and V is TRBV7-6; TRBD2 aligns across 12 bases. J gave up 8 bases and V 0 bases, and 8 bases lay outside the gene matches. CDR3 length: 17 amino acids. The germline V gene has CDR1 SGHVS and CDR2 FNYEAQ. The CDR3 DNA follows: TGTGCCAGCAGCTTAGCGCTAGCGGGAGGGCCATCCGATGAGCAGTTCTTC. Its translation: CASSLALAGGPSDEQFF.

This clonotype showed up just a few times. This chain joins TRBV6-1 and TRBJ1-5; D remains ambiguous. The germline CDR1 and CDR2 sequences are MNHNS and SASEGT. Deletions cut 5 bases from V and 2 bases from J, with 10 bases between. The CDR3 runs to 14 residues. In DNA form, the CDR3 reads TGTGCCAGCAGTCTTCAGATAGGCAATCAGCCCCAGCATTTT. This gives the protein CASSLQIGNQPQHF.

The chain uses TRBV19 and TRBJ1-1; a weak D match, TRBD1 (5 bases). Trimming removed 10 bases at V and 1 base at J, with 19 bases between. CDR3 length: 15 amino acids. Germline V CDR1 and CDR2: LNHDA, SQIVND (reference sequence). This CDR3 reads CATRLRDPGNTEAFF. In DNA, the CDR3 is TGTGCCACCCGCCTCAGGGACCCGGGGAACACTGAAGCTTTCTTT.

The sample holds many counts of this clonotype. The chain couples TRBV11-2 to TRBJ1-6; TRBD1 might be the D (5 bases). CDR3 length: 13 amino acids. The germline V and J ends were trimmed by 1 base and 10 bases, with 8 bases remaining between them. In germline, CDR1 is SGHAT, CDR2 FQNNGV. This CDR3 reads CASSLARDSPLHF. CDR3 DNA sequence: TGTGCCAGCAGCTTAGCAAGGGACTCACCCCTCCACTTT.

This clonotype was recorded many times. The chain combines TRBV7-2 with TRBJ2-7; unclear D gene. This CDR3 comprises 11 residues. Per the germline V gene, CDR1 is SGHTA and CDR2 is FQGNSA. V gave up 5 bases and J gave up 2 bases, with 4 bases separating them. In DNA form, the CDR3 reads TGTGCCAGCAGCCGCACCTACGAGCAGTACTTC. Amino acid sequence: CASSRTYEQYF.

The V and J genes are TRBV5-1 and TRBJ2-2; TRBD2 matches 12 bases. J was trimmed by 5 bases and V by 6 bases; bases with no gene match: 5. The CDR3 spans 15 residues. Germline V gene sequence: CDR1 SGHRS, CDR2 YFSETQ. The CDR3 nucleotides are TGCGCCAGCACCGGACTAGCGGGAAAGACCGGGGAGCTGTTTTTT. Its translation is CASTGLAGKTGELFF.